The source of this TCR beta chain is a study of blood T cells in healthy people across ages. Comment on this clonotype: As yet, its antigen is unknown.

Next came a second PCR, run for roughly 7 to 12 cycles, which used a sample-barcoded 5' primer along with a J-beta primer mix. In TCRdb, the 5' RACE reads were re-called with MiXCR into one record per CDR3 protein. The sample contains about 640,000 distinct CDR3 sequences, roughly 50% of which appear only once. This CDR3 spans 13 amino acids. Trimming took 4 bases from V and 3 from J, leaving 10 bases between them. Germline loops: CDR1 SGHTS, CDR2 YDEGEE. The authors isolated at least 6 million PBMCs per sample. Whole-study results and caveats: More naive CD4+ cells and higher diversity were found in long-lived than in aged donors.

This sequence originates from a man between 60 and 75 years old in good health. The source material was blood. The V call is TRBV5-8, the J call TRBJ2-5; either TRBD1 or TRBD2 may fit D (5 bases each). CDR3 loop: CASSRGEEETQYF. DNA of the CDR3: TGTGCCAGCAGCCGGGGCGAAGAAGAGACCCAGTACTTC. The full variable domain, completed using reference TRBV5-8 and TRBJ2-5, is EAGVTQSPTHLIKTRGQQATLRCSPISGHTSVYWYQQALGLGLQFLLWYDEGEERNRGNFPPRFSGRQFPNYSSELNVNALELEDSALYLCASSRGEEETQYFGPGTRLLVL.